This entry is about one T cell receptor (beta chain). Per the study methods: Reference gene primers were amplified, and this amplification served to estimate nucleated cell counts. Assay: immunoSEQ multiplex PCR; the TCRdb copy retains only in-frame clones and omits some. V, J and clone size were drawn from that table, and D and trimming were deduced from the DNA. This table has roughly 260,000 clones, 91% appearing once. This sample is part of a study of blood T cell repertoires in COVID-19. The CDR3 covers 15 residues. Germline V gene data show CDR1 as SGDLS and CDR2 as YYNGEE. J lost 4 bases, V lost 1 base, and 6 bases had no gene match.

The chain is built from TRBV9 and TRBJ2-7; 9 bases match TRBD2. The sequenced material came from peripheral blood. The receptor's source is a person aged 18-29 years with COVID-19, enrolled during active disease. The CDR3 DNA reads TGTGCCAGCAGCGTACGTAGCGGGAGCCCTTACGAGCAGTACTTC. Encoded protein: CASSVRSGSPYEQYF. The variable domain in full, with the rest retrieved from reference TRBV9 and TRBJ2-7, is DSGVTQTPKHLITATGQRVTLRCSPRSGDLSVYWYQQSLDQGLQFLIQYYNGEERAKGNILERFSAQQFPDLHSELNLSSLELGDSALYFCASSVRSGSPYEQYFGPGTRLTVT.